The following is a T cell receptor beta chain sequence with its context. A far larger clone is off by one base, so a read error is likely. The data stem from a study of regulatory T cells in long-lasting Graves disease. The V gene lost 5 bases and the J gene lost 1 base, with 14 bases spanning the gap. CDR1 is LGHDT and CDR2 is YNNKEL in the germline V gene (reference sequence). The CDR3 runs to 15 residues. Combining iRepertoire HTBI primers with Arm-PCR of CDR3 regions, the authors built TCR beta libraries. TCRdb used MiXCR to reprocess the multiplex PCR reads, holding one entry per CDR3 protein. This sample has 350,000 to 500,000 distinct CDR3 sequences, with about a sixth found just once. As to time point: newly diagnosed GD, antithyroid drugs for less than 3 months. Construction of the TCR library relied on RNA isolated from PBMCs. American Thyroid Association guidelines were used to diagnose Graves' disease. As collected, the peripheral blood samples measured around 9 milliliters each and went into EDTA tubes.

These records were also assigned to another study, of T cells in Graves' hyperthyroidism and ophthalmopathy. This second study notes: Diagnosis rested on symptoms, serum thyroxine and TRAb, thyroid ultrasound, and orbital computed tomography. Initially, a first-round RT-PCR of the TCR CDR3 employed the HTBI primer set.

This rearrangement joins TRBV3-1 to TRBJ1-1; possibly TRBD1 for D (5 bases). This specimen was peripheral blood mononuclear cells (PBMCs), taken at new diagnosis, from a patient treated with antithyroid drugs. The TCR originated in a woman aged 25-40 years with Graves disease. CDR3 in amino acids: CASSSWVGENTEAFF. The CDR3 region has the DNA TGTGCCAGCAGCTCCTGGGTAGGGGAGAACACTGAAGCTTTCTTT.